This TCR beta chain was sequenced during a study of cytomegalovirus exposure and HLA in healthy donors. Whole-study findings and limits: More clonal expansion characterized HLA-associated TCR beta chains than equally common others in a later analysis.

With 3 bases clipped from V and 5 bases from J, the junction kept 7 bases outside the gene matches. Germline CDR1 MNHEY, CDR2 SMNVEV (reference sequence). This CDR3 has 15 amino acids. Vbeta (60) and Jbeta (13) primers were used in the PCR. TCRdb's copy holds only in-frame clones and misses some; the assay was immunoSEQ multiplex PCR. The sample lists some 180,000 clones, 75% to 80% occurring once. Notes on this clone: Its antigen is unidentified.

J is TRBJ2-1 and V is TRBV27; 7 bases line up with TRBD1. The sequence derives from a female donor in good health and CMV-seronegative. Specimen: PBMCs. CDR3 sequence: CASSFGRDSHNEQFF. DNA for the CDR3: TGTGCCAGCAGTTTCGGACGGGACAGCCACAATGAGCAGTTCTTC.